The source of this TCR beta chain is a study of shared clonotypes between healthy human individuals (dated by TCRdb to the early 2020s). Notes on the research overall: The cohort comprised a couple of women and a few men aged 18 to 49 years. For each donor, CD4 naive and CD4 memory were each run on three plates, CD8 naive on two plates, and CD8 memory on one plate. Blood TCR repertoires of roughly five healthy adults were deeply sequenced to estimate repertoire size and the extent of clonotype sharing between individuals. Libraries were prepared and TCR repertoires were sequenced by different laboratories using diverse techniques, in order to increase sequencing depth and limit assay-specific biases. Each donor's leukapheresis produced roughly between about 0.8 and 10 billion PBMCs. The investigation overall reported the following: Compared with non-shared clonotypes, clonotypes shared by all four sorted-subset donors had higher generation probabilities. Naive subsets generally had larger estimated clonotype richness than memory subsets did. Across four donors, approximately 4.9% of naive CD4, 3.5% of naive CD8, under 2.5% of memory CD4, and 0.4% to 0.45% of memory CD8 clonotypes were shared. Because the study included only a small number of donors, the genetic and exposure-history diversity represented was limited. Sampling was restricted to blood, and TCR repertoires in tissues likely differ from the TCR repertoires found in blood. Pairwise subsampling indicated that sequencing depth was expected to affect the degree of clonotype sharing among donors. Incomplete sequencing was indicated by rarefaction of sorted-subset datasets, despite the large sequencing depth.

TCR CDR3 regions were amplified from genomic DNA by multiplex PCR using the deep immunoSEQ assay. For each cell subset, the extracted genomic DNA was distributed evenly across all wells of several immunoSEQ 96-well plates, and each plate served as one replicate. For sorted subsets, each replicate PCR was loaded with 200 ng genomic DNA, equivalent to about 30,000 T cell genomes. Purified libraries were quantified with a Qubit 3.0 fluorometer, sized on a Bioanalyzer 2100, and re-quantified with the KAPA Library Quantification kit. Every immunoSEQ 96-well plate was sequenced on a separate single-read 150-cycle Illumina NextSeq 550 flow cell. As for the authors' bioinformatics: Because the immunoSEQ output included only junctional sequences and no quality scores, the filtering could not be the same as the filtering used for full-length reads. Sequences were annotated with PyIR, a Python wrapper for IgBLAST v1.9, using IMGT germline references to assign V/J genes and CDR3. Any read was removed if the V/J assignment was weak (E-value above 1e-6), the CDR3 was missing, or the read contained stop codons, out-of-frame junctions, or ambiguous translated residues. V3J clonotypes were defined as sequences sharing the same inferred V gene, J gene, and CDR3 amino acid sequence. Percentage overlap between repertoires was computed as shared unique clonotypes divided by the size of the smaller repertoire. RTK rarefaction, the Chao1 estimator, and Recon v2.1 estimates of unobserved clonotypes were used to assess repertoire richness. Generation probabilities for all TCRbeta clonotypes obtained by the gDNA method from a few donors were computed using OLGA. This immuneACCESS table, as held by TCRdb, lists in-frame sequences with V and J called but not all clones. Of the missing ones, under half trace to an unresolved V gene in checked studies; the others have no known cause. That table gives V, J and clone size, and the DNA gave D and trimming. In all, the sample holds 1,400,000 or so clones, and 98% of those were seen once. Of the sample, about 0.34% falls within the top ten clones.

Concerning this clone itself: Its specific antigen is unknown. No per-base quality is available; no much larger clone lies one base away. This CDR3 is also generated by other DNA sequences in the sample.

Donors were healthy HIV-negative adults with no recently reported acute infections or vaccinations. Every donor was a Caucasian adult residing in Nashville, Tennessee, USA. CD4+ T cells were enriched through magnetic negative selection, after which naive cells were positively selected on CD45RA and the remaining negative fraction served as the memory subset. Blood was obtained by leukapheresis, after which PBMCs were separated by Ficoll-Histopaque density gradient centrifugation and cryopreserved in liquid nitrogen vapor phase. Analytical flow cytometry was used to check the purity and quantity of each magnetically sorted T cell population. Each sorted fraction had its genomic DNA isolated and then quantified by UV absorbance on a Nanodrop 2000c. The sequenced sample was naive CD4+ T cells sorted from blood. The sample's cell subset or site label, decoded: CD45RA+ positively selected. The sequence was obtained from a man aged 30-40 years in good health.

For the CDR3, the sequence is CASSLTTNTGELFF. The DNA is as follows: TGCGCCAGCAGCCTGACGACGAACACCGGGGAGCTGTTTTTT. The chain uses TRBV5-1 and TRBJ2-2, with no reliable assignment of the D segment. Based on the germline V gene, the CDR1 and CDR2 sequences are SGHRS and YFSETQ. Trimming costs V 4 bases and J 0 bases, and their ends lie 7 bases apart. There are 14 amino acids in the CDR3, from cysteine to phenylalanine inclusive. The only DNA kept is the CDR3, 42 bases in frame from the first base. Full variable domain (CDR3 extended with the reference TRBV5-1 and TRBJ2-2 proteins): KAGVTQTPRYLIKTRGQQVTLSCSPISGHRSVSWYQQTPGQGLQFLFEYFSETQRNKGNFPGRFSGRQFSNSRSEMNVSTLELGDSALYLCASSLTTNTGELFFGEGSRLTVL.